This TCR beta chain emerged from a study of Ad26.COV2.S vaccination and SARS-CoV-2 variants. Study-level background: Dosing was one shot or two shots 56 days apart.

In regard to this clone: Its specificity is unknown.

Study conclusions and caveats: Spike-specific TCR breadth ran higher among vaccine recipients than placebo recipients.

Sample treatment: some 20 received Ad26.COV2.S at low or high dose, single or two shots; 5 received placebo; per-sample allocation not given. The samples date from day 63 after the first vaccine or placebo injection. The vaccine delivered Wuhan-strain SARS-CoV-2 spike through an Ad26 vector. Sequenced by immunoSEQ multiplex PCR; TCRdb stores in-frame clones only, minus some. The profile shows approximately 300,000 clones, about 86% of them singletons. The sample in question was peripheral blood, obtained in a trial of Ad26.COV2.S vaccine versus placebo. The TCR was taken from a person aged 18-65 years who received the Ad26.COV2.S COVID-19 vaccine or a placebo.

CDR3 in DNA: TGTGCCAGCAGCCAAGATCTGGGCAGGGTCTACGAGCAGTACTTC. Translating gives CASSQDLGRVYEQYF. The rearrangement joins TRBV3-1 (or the pseudogene TRBV3-2) to TRBJ2-7, with D possibly matching TRBD1 (5 bases). Germline V lookup: CDR1 LGHDT, CDR2 YNNKEL (reference sequence). Trimming took 0 bases from V and 3 from J, leaving 12 bases between them. CDR3 length: 15 residues.